The 10 T cell receptor beta chains below were found in one sample sequenced in a study of CXCR3-negative and CXCR3-positive naive CD8 T cells. Points from the study as a whole: Naive cells with CXCR3 showed TRB CDR3s that were more hydrophobic than those in CXCR3-negative naive cells.

These receptors' targets are unknown. Libraries of TRB cDNA were made by 5' RACE and carried UMIs. TCRdb re-analyzed the 5' RACE reads; it lists each CDR3 protein once, without DNA. The specimen's table records about 150,000 distinct CDR3 sequences. The specimen sequenced was naive CXCR3+ CD8+ T cells from blood. The subset was: CD45RO-CCR7+CD27+CD95- naive CD8+ T cells expressing CXCR3 (TNR3+). All receptors derive from a human donor in good health. Some clones in this sample may be carry-over from other donors' samples.

The rearrangement uses TRBV5-6 and TRBJ1-4; TCRdb returns TRBD1, unconfirmable since there is no DNA. Per the germline V gene, CDR1 is SGHDT and CDR2 is YYEEEE. The CDR3 is made up of 13 amino acids. The CDR3 sequence: CASSFRDREKLFF.

This rearrangement joins TRBV27 to TRBJ1-1; TCRdb designates TRBD1, a call that cannot be tested without DNA. This CDR3 contains 13 residues. Germline CDR1 is MNHEY and CDR2 is SMNVEV (reference sequence). The CDR3 reads CASRLSGLTEAFF.

This CDR3 reads CASSSDSYNEQFF. The rearrangement joins TRBV7-9 to TRBJ2-1. The germline V gene has CDR1 SEHNR and CDR2 FQNEAQ (reference sequence). The CDR3 is made up of 13 amino acids.

The V call is TRBV2, the J call TRBJ1-1; there is no DNA to check the TCRdb D call of TRBD1. Germline V CDR1 and CDR2: SNHLY, FYNNEI. The CDR3 loop spans 13 amino acids. The CDR3 here is CASIGQPEPEAFF.

This chain joins TRBV27 and TRBJ1-2; checking the TCRdb D call of TRBD1 is not possible without DNA. This CDR3 spans 15 amino acids. The germline V gene has CDR1 MNHEY and CDR2 SMNVEV (reference sequence). The CDR3 spells CASSSGQSPNYGYTF.

This chain connects TRBV29-1 to TRBJ2-1. This CDR3 spans 13 amino acids. Looked up from germline, CDR1 is SQVTM and CDR2 is ANQGSEA. The CDR3 loop is CSVEDPLYNEQFF.

V usage is TRBV12-3 or TRBV12-4 and J usage is TRBJ2-7. The CDR3 covers 14 residues. The CDR3 is CASARRESTYEQYF.

The chain combines TRBV4-1 with TRBJ2-1; the D gene TCRdb calls, TRBD2, cannot be checked with no DNA. The CDR3 totals 13 residues. CDR1 and CDR2 from the germline V gene are MGHRA and YSYEKL. The CDR3 reads CASSQGLAYEQFF.

The chain links TRBV3-1 to TRBJ2-1; TCRdb's D call, TRBD1, is unchecked because there is no DNA. Germline CDR1 and CDR2: LGHDT and YNNKEL (reference sequence). This CDR3 contains 17 residues. The CDR3 sequence: CASSQGYRDGSYNEQFF.

The chain carries TRBV12-3 or TRBV12-4 and TRBJ2-7; the D gene TCRdb calls, TRBD1, cannot be checked with no DNA. The CDR3 totals 15 residues. The CDR3 sequence is CASSSTGTGFGEQYF.